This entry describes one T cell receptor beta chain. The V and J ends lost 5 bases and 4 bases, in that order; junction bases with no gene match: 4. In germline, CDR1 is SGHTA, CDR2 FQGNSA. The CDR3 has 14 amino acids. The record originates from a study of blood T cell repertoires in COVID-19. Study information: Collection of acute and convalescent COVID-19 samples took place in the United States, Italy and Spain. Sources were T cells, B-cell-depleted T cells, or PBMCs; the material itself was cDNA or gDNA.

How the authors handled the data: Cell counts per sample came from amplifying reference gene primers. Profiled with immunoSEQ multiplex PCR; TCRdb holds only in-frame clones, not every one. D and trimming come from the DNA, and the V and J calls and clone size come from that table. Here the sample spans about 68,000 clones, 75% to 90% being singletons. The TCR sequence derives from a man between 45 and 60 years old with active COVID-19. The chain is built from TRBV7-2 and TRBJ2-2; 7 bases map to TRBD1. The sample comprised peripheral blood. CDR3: CASSTPGGTGELFF. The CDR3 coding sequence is TGTGCCAGCAGCACCCCAGGGGGCACCGGGGAGCTGTTTTTT.